One and the same sample provided the 7 T cell receptor beta chains below, sequenced in a study of T cell repertoires in cytomegalovirus infection. TCRdb re-derived calls from the reads in MiXCR, one entry per CDR3 protein. The table lists a few hundred thousand distinct CDR3 sequences, more than 8% of them singletons. The sequenced sample was PBMCs. The receptors originated from a human donor in good health (CMV status not recorded). Some clones in this sample may be carry-over from other donors' samples.

The table lists this clonotype with many counts. DNA of the CDR3: TGTGCCAGCAGCGACAAATCGCAGGGCTATAATTCACCCCTCCACTTT. It yields the protein CASSDKSQGYNSPLHF. The rearrangement joins TRBV7-2 to TRBJ1-6; weak D call: TRBD1 (5 bases). This CDR3 contains 16 residues. V shed 5 bases and J shed 3 bases, with 14 bases lying between them. Germline V lookup: CDR1 SGHTA, CDR2 FQGNSA. Supplemented by reference TRBV7-2 and TRBJ1-6, the full variable domain reads GAGVSQSPSNKVTEKGKDVELRCDPISGHTALYWYRQSLGQGLEFLIYFQGNSAPDKSGLPSDRFSAERTGGSVSTLTIQRTQQEDSAVYLCASSDKSQGYNSPLHFGNGTRLTVT.

The chain uses TRBV7-8 and TRBJ2-5, with 8 positions matching TRBD2. The CDR3 sequence is 15 residues long. Germline loops: CDR1 SGHVS, CDR2 FQNEAQ. V gave up 5 bases and J gave up 3 bases; unmatched junction bases: 8. In DNA, the CDR3 is TGTGCCAGCAGCCCATACGGGACTAGTGAAGAGACCCAGTACTTC. It yields the protein CASSPYGTSEETQYF.

This chain joins TRBV20-1 and TRBJ2-5, with 15 nucleotides matching TRBD2. Germline V gene data show CDR1 as DFQATT and CDR2 as SNEGSKA (reference sequence). Trimming removed 1 base from V and 5 bases from J; junction bases left unmatched: 2. This CDR3 comprises 15 residues. The CDR3 region has the DNA TGCAGTGCTAGAGGCGGGACTAGCGGGAGGGAGACCCAGTACTTC. Translation gives CSARGGTSGRETQYF.

This clonotype was observed a few times. The chain recombines TRBV11-1 with TRBJ2-1; D unresolved. The CDR3 totals 11 residues. Germline values: CDR1 SGHAT, CDR2 FQDESV (reference sequence). Trimming removed 5 bases at V and 10 bases at J, with 9 bases between. DNA for the CDR3: TGTGCCAGCAGCCGGGCGTTAGAGCAGTTCTTC. Translated: CASSRALEQFF.

The chain links TRBV7-6 to TRBJ1-4, with D uncertain. Per the germline V gene, CDR1 is SGHVS and CDR2 is FNYEAQ. Trimming took 2 bases from V and 0 from J, leaving 10 bases between them. There are 16 residues in the CDR3. In DNA, the CDR3 is TGTGCCAGCAGCTTACGACCCGACGCAACTAATGAAAAACTGTTTTTT. It encodes CASSLRPDATNEKLFF.

This clonotype has ten or more counts. The rearrangement links TRBV12-5 to TRBJ1-1, with TRBD1 matching over 8 bases. The CDR3 loop spans 18 amino acids. Germline CDR1 reads LGHNT; CDR2 reads FRNRAP. V shed 6 bases, J shed 0 bases, and the junction held 15 bases outside the gene matches. CDR3 sequence: CASGLLTGGPTMNTEAFF. In DNA, the CDR3 is TGTGCTAGTGGCCTCCTTACAGGGGGACCTACTATGAACACTGAAGCTTTCTTT.

CDR3 sequence: CASLGGGPMGEQFF. The CDR3 DNA reads TGTGCCAGTTTGGGGGGAGGGCCAATGGGTGAGCAGTTCTTC. The chain is built from TRBV3-1 and TRBJ2-1; 7 nucleotides agree with TRBD2. Germline assignment: CDR1 LGHDT and CDR2 YNNKEL (reference sequence). CDR3 length equals 14 residues. V gave up 9 bases and J gave up 9 bases; unmatched junction bases: 14.